Listed here is a single T cell receptor (beta chain). What it recognizes is unknown. Germline is not matched at one junction end, which may reflect a read error. The data belong to a study of Ad26.COV2.S vaccination and SARS-CoV-2 variants. General study points: Recipients of either vaccine or placebo displayed similar breadth of non-spike TCRs. Spike-specific TCR breadth was greater in vaccine than placebo recipients.

The CDR3 totals 16 residues. Germline CDR1 SGDLS, CDR2 YYNGEE. The treatment denotes: around 19 received Ad26.COV2.S at low or high dose, single or two shots; roughly 5 received placebo; per-sample allocation not given. All samples were drawn on day 63, counting from the first vaccine or placebo injection. Donation was by an adult aged 18-55 years who was in Boston. The shot given was an Ad26 vector that makes Wuhan-strain SARS-CoV-2 spike. The method was immunoSEQ multiplex PCR; TCRdb's version includes in-frame clones alone and lacks a portion of them. The profile shows some 340,000 clones, about 86% of them singletons.

The sample in question was peripheral blood, obtained in a trial of Ad26.COV2.S vaccine versus placebo. The TCR sequence derives from a person between 18 and 65 years old who received the Ad26.COV2.S COVID-19 vaccine or a placebo. V and J are TRBV9 and TRBJ2-3, with 8 nucleotides matching TRBD1. In DNA form, the CDR3 reads TGTGCCAGCAGCGTTGGACAGGGTTTGAGCACAGGTACGCAGTATTTT. Amino acids: CASSVGQGLSTGTQYF.